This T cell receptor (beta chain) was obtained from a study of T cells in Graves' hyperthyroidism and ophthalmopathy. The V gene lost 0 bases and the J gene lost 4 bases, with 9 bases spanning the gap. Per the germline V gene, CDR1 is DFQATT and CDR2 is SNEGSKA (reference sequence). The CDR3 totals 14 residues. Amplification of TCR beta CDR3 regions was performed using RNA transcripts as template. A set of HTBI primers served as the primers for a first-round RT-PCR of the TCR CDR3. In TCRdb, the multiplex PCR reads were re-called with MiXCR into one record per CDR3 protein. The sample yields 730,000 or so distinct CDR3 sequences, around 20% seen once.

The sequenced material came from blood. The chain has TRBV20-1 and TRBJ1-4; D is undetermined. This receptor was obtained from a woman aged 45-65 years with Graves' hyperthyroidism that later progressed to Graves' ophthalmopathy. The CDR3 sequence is CSAREGQLNEKLFF. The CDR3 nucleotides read TGCAGTGCTAGAGAAGGCCAGCTTAATGAAAAACTGTTTTTT.